This T cell receptor (beta chain) is from a study of cytotoxic CD8 clonotypes in ibrutinib-treated CLL. Libraries were prepared by immunoSEQ multiplex PCR; TCRdb keeps only in-frame clonotypes and omits some of them. Among thousands of clones listed, more than 60% were seen once. The germline gives CDR1 MGHRA, CDR2 YSYEKL. The CDR3 extends over 17 amino acids. The V and J ends lost 0 bases and 0 bases respectively, with 11 bases between them. The starting material was PBMCs, obtained before ibrutinib treatment. The sequence came from a human donor with chronic lymphocytic leukemia. This sequence joins TRBV4-1 and TRBJ1-4, with no clear D. The CDR3 DNA is TGCGCCAGCAGCCAAGAGACCGCCACAGCAACTAATGAAAAACTGTTTTTT. This gives the protein CASSQETATATNEKLFF.